Reported below is one T cell receptor (beta chain). Its recognized antigen is unknown. Per-nucleotide qualities are absent, and no much larger clonotype sits a single base away. Trimming costs V 4 bases and J 0 bases, and their ends lie 16 bases apart. The CDR3 measures 16 amino acids from cysteine to phenylalanine. Just the 48-base CDR3 DNA is kept, in frame starting at base 1. The germline V gene sets CDR1 to ENHRY and CDR2 to SYGVKD. This record comes from a study of blood T cell repertoires in COVID-19 (dated by TCRdb to 2020 to 2021). With regard to the full study: Samples covering the acute and convalescent phases of COVID-19 were provided by collaborators in the United States, Italy and Spain. The prospective study material was composed of cDNA or gDNA derived from T cells, B-cell-depleted T cells, or PBMCs. Deeply sampled blood TCRbeta repertoires from subjects exposed to, actively infected with, or recovered from COVID-19 were included in the dataset. Samples were obtained from the ongoing ImmuneRACE study (first 160 participants) and from about 1,300 subjects provided by 6 global collaborators. Sample metadata almost always included a de-identified subject ID, COVID-19 status, age in years and sex. The repertoires were made available in a free public database intended to serve as a resource for research on the immune response to SARS-CoV-2. Where HLA class I and class II types were available, the types were taken from metadata supplied by the sample provider, not from assay-based typing. Beyond this particular receptor, the publication reports: The quantity of clinical and demographic metadata differed by source and by participant and was supplied without curation.

The collaborating institutions used their own protocols to collect whole blood in K2EDTA tubes. For TCRbeta analysis, collaborators shipped samples in one of three forms: frozen whole blood, isolated PBMCs, or DNA extracted from either of those sample types. TCRbeta CDR3 regions were amplified from genomic DNA by means of the immunoSEQ Assay, a bias-controlled multiplex PCR. As for the authors' bioinformatics: Nucleated cell counts per sample were estimated from amplification of reference gene primers within the assay. To quantify the absolute abundance of each unique TCRbeta CDR3 rearrangement, sequence reads were collapsed and filtered. Productive Simpson clonality was computed per sample as the square root of Simpson's diversity index over productive rearrangements. TCRdb carries this immuneACCESS record with in-frame sequences only. Its versions omit some clonotypes, under half of them owing to an unresolved V gene in the studies checked, with the rest unexplained. The V and J calls and clone size are taken from that table; D and trimming were inferred from the DNA. The sample table records about 260,000 clones; about 88% of these occur just once. Roughly 2% of the sample lies in the top ten.

The sequence derives from a man in his thirties or forties with active or convalescent COVID-19. In this chain, TRBV10-3 is recombined with TRBJ2-7, with the identity of the D gene unclear. Sequencing used peripheral blood. The nucleotides are TGTGCCATCAGTGCCATGACAAGTACAGTCTCCTACGAGCAGTACTTC. This gives the protein CAISAMTSTVSYEQYF.